Sequencing of this T cell receptor (beta chain) was carried out in a study of control samples from healthy donors and cancer patients. Between the trimmed V and J ends, which lost 6 bases and 2 bases, there was a span of 16 bases. This CDR3 is 15 amino acids long. Germline assignment: CDR1 SGHRS and CDR2 YFSETQ. TCRdb's table, derived via immunoSEQ multiplex PCR, lists solely in-frame clones and lacks some. The sample has fewer than 250,000 clones; about nine tenths are singletons. The chain carries TRBV5-1 and TRBJ2-3; D call uncertain. Specimen: blood. The receptor was derived from a man aged 30-40 years in good health. The CDR3 bases are TGCGCCAGCAAGTCTCTTCCGCGGTCCACAGATACGCAGTATTTT. Its translation is CASKSLPRSTDTQYF.